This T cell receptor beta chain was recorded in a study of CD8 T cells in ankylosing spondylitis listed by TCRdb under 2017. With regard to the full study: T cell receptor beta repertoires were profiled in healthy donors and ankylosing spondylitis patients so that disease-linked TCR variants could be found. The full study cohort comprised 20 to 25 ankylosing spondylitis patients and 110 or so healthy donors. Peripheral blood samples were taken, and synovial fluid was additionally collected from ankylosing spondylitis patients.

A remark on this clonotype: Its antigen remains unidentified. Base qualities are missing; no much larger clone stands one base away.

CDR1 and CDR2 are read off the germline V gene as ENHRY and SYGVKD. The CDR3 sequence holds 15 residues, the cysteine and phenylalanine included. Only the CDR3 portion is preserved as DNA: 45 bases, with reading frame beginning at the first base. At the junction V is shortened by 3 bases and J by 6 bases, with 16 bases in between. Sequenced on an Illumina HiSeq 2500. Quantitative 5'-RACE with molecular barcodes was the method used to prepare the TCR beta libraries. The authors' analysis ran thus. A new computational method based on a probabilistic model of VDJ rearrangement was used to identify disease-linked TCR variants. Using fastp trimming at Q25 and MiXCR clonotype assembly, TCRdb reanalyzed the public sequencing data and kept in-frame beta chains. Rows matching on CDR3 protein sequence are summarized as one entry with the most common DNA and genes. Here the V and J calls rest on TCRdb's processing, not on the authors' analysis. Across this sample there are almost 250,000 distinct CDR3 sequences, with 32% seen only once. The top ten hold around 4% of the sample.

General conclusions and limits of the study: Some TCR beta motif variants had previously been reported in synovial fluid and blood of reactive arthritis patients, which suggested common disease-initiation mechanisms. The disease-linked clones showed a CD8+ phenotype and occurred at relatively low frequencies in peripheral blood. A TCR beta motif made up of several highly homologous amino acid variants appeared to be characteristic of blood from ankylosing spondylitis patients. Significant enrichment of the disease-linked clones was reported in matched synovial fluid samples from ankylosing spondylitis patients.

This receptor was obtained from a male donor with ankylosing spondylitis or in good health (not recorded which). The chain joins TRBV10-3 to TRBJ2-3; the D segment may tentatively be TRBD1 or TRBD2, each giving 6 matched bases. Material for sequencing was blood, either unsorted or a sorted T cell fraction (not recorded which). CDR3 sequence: CAISEWGASLDTQYF. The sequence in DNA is TGTGCCATCAGTGAATGGGGGGCCTCCCTCGATACGCAGTATTTT.